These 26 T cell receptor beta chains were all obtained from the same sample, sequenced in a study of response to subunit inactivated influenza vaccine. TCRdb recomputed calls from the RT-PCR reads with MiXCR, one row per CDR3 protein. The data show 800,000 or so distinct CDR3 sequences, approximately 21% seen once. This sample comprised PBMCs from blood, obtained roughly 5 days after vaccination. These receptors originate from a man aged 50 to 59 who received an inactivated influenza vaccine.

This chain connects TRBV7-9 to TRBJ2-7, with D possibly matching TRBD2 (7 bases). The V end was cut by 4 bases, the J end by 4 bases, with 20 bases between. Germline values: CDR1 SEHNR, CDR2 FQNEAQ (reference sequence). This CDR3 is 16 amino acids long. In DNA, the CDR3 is TGTGCCAGCAGCTCGACCAGGGAGGGGGTGGTGTACGAGCAGTACTTC. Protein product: CASSSTREGVVYEQYF.

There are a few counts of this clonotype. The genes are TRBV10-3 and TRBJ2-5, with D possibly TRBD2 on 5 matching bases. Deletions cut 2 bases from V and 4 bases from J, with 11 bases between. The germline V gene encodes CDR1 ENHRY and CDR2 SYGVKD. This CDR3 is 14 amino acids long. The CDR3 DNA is TGTGCCATCAGTGAGACTCAGGCGGGAGAGACCCAGTACTTC. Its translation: CAISETQAGETQYF.

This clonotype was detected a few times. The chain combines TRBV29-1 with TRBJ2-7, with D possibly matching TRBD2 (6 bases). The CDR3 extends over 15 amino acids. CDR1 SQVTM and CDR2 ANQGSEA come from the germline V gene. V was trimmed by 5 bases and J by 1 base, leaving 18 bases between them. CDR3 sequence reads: CSVQSGSGGSYEQYF. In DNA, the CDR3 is TGCAGCGTTCAGAGCGGGTCAGGTGGATCCTACGAGCAGTACTTC.

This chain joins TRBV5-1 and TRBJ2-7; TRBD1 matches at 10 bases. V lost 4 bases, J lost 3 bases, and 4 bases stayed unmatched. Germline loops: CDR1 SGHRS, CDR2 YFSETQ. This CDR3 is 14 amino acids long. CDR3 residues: CASSDRDRGYEQYF. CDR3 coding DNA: TGCGCCAGCAGCGACCGGGACAGGGGCTACGAGCAGTACTTC. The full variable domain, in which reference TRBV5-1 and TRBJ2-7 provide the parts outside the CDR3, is KAGVTQTPRYLIKTRGQQVTLSCSPISGHRSVSWYQQTPGQGLQFLFEYFSETQRNKGNFPGRFSGRQFSNSRSEMNVSTLELGDSALYLCASSDRDRGYEQYFGPGTRLTVT.

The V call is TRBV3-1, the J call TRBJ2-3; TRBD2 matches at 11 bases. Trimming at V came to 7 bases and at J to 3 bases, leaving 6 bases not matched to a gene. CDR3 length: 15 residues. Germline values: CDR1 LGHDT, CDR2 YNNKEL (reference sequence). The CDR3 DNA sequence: TGTGCCAGCAACCGGGCTAGCGGGAGGACAGATACGCAGTATTTT. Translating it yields CASNRASGRTDTQYF.

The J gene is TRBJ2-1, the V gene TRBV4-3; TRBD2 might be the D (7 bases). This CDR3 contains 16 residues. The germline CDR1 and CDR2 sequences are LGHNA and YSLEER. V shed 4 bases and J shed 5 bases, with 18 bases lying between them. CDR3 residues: CASSLRGGTFNNEQFF. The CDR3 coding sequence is TGCGCCAGCAGCCTCCGGGGAGGGACATTTAACAATGAGCAGTTCTTC.

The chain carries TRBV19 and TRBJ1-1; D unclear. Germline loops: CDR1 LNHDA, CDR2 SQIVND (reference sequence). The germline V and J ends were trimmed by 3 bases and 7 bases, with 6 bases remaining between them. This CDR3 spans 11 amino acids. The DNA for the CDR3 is TGTGCCAGTAGTATTCGGGGTGAAGCTTTCTTT. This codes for CASSIRGEAFF.

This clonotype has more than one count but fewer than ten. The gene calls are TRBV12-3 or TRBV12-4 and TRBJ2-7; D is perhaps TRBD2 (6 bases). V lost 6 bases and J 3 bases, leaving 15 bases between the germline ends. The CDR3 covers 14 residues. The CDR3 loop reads CASSRTGSGYEQYF. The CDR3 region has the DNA TGTGCCAGCAGCCGCACCGGTAGCGGCTACGAGCAGTACTTC.

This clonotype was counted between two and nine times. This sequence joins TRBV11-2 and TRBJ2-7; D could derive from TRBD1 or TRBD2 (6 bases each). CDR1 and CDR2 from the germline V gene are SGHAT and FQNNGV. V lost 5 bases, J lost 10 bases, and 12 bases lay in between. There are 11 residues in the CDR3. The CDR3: CASSRGGLQYF. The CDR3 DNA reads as TGTGCCAGCAGCCGAGGGGGGCTCCAGTACTTC.

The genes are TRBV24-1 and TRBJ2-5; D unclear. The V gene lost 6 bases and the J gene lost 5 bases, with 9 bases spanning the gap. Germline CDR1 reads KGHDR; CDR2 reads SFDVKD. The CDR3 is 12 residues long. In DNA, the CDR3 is TGTGCCACCAGTTTTTCCGGGGAGACCCAGTACTTC. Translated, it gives CATSFSGETQYF.

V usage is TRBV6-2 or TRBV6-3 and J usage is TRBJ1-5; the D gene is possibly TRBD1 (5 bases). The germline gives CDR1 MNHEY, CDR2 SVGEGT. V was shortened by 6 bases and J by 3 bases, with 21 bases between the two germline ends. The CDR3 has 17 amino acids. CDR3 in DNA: TGTGCCAGCAGCTCGTCCCCCAGACAGACCTACAATCAGCCCCAGCATTTT. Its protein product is CASSSSPRQTYNQPQHF.

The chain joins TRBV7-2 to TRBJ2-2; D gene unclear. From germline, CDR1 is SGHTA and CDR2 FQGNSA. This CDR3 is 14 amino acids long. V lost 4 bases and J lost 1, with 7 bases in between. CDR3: CASSSYWNTGELFF. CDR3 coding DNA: TGTGCCAGCAGCTCCTATTGGAACACCGGGGAGCTGTTTTTT. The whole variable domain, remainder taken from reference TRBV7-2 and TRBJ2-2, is GAGVSQSPSNKVTEKGKDVELRCDPISGHTALYWYRQSLGQGLEFLIYFQGNSAPDKSGLPSDRFSAERTGGSVSTLTIQRTQQEDSAVYLCASSSYWNTGELFFGEGSRLTVL.

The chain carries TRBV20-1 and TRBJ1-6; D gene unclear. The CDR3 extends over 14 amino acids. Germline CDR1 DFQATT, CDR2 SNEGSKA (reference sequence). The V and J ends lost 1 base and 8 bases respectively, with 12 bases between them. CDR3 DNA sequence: TGCAGTGCTAGAGCACAGCTAAATTATTCACCCCTCCACTTT. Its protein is CSARAQLNYSPLHF.

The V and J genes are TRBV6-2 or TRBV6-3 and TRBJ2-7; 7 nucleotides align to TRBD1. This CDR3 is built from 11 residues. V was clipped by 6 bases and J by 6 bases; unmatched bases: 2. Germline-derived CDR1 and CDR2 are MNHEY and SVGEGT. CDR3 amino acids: CASRRQGEQYF. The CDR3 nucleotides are TGTGCCAGCAGAAGACAGGGCGAGCAGTACTTC.

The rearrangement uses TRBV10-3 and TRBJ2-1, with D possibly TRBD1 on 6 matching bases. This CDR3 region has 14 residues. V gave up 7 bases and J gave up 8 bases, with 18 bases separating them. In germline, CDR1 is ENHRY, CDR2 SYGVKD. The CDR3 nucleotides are TGTGCCATCAATACCAGGGGCGGAAGGGATGAGCAGTTCTTC. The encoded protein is CAINTRGGRDEQFF.

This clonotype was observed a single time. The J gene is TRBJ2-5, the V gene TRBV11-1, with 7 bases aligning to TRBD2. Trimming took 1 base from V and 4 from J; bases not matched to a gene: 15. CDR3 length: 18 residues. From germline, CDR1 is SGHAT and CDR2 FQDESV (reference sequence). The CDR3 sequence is CASSLGAFGGSFAETQYF. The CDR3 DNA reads TGTGCCAGCAGCTTAGGAGCTTTCGGCGGGAGCTTCGCAGAGACCCAGTACTTC.

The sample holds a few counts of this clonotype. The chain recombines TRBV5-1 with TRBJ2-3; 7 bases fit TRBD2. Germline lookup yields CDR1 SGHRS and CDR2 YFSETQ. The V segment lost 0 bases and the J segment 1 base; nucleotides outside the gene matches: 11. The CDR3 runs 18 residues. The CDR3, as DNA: TGCGCCAGCAGCTTGGCCTATTGGGCGGGGGAAGGCACAGATACGCAGTATTTT. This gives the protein CASSLAYWAGEGTDTQYF.

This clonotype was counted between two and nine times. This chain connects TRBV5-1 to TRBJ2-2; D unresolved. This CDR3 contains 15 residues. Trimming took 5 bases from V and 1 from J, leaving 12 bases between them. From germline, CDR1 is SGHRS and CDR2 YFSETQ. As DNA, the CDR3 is TGCGCCAGCAGTGGGGTAGAAGGGAACACCGGGGAGCTGTTTTTT. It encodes CASSGVEGNTGELFF.

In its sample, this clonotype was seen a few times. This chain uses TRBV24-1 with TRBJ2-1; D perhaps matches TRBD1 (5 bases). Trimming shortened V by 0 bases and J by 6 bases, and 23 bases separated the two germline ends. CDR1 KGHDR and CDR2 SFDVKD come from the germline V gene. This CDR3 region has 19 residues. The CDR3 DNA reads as TGTGCCACCAGTGATTTGCAAATCGAGGAATCTATAGGGGCCAATGAGCAGTTCTTC. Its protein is CATSDLQIEESIGANEQFF.

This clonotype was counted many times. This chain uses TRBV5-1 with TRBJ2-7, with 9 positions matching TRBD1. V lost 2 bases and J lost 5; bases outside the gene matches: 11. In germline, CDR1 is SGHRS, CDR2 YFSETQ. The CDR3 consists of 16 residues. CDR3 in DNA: TGCGCCAGCAGCTTTCAGCCGGGACAGGGAGGTAACGAGCAGTACTTC. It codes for CASSFQPGQGGNEQYF.

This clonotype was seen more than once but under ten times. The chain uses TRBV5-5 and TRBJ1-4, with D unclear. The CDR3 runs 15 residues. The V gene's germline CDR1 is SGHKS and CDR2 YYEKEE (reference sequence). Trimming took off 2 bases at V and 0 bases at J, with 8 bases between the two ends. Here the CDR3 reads CASSFSPATNEKLFF. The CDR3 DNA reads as TGTGCCAGCAGCTTTTCTCCTGCAACTAATGAAAAACTGTTTTTT.

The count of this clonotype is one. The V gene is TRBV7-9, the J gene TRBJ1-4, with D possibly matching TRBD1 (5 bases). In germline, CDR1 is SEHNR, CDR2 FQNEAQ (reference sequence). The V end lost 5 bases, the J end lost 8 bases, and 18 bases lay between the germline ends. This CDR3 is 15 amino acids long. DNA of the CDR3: TGTGCCAGCAGCGCCATAAAGGGGCTGGGAGAAAAACTGTTTTTT. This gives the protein CASSAIKGLGEKLFF. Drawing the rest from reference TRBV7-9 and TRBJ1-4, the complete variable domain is DTGVSQNPRHKITKRGQNVTFRCDPISEHNRLYWYRQTLGQGPEFLTYFQNEAQLEKSRLLSDRFSAERPKGSFSTLEIQRTEQGDSAMYLCASSAIKGLGEKLFFGSGTQLSVL.

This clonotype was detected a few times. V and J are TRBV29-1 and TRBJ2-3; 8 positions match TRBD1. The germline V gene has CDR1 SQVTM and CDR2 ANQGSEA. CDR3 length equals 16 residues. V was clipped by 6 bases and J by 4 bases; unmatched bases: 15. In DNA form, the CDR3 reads TGCAGCGTCTACAATCCGGGACAGGATATACCAGATACGCAGTATTTT. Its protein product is CSVYNPGQDIPDTQYF.

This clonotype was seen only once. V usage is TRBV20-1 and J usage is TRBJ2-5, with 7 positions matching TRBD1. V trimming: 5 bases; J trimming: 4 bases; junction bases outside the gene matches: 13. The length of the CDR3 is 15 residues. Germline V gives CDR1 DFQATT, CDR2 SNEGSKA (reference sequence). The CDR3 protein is CSAAFVRGPGETQYF. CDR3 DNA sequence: TGCAGTGCTGCCTTCGTGAGGGGGCCGGGAGAGACCCAGTACTTC.

The CDR3 loop reads CASSFQGTSGYEQYF. The CDR3 bases are TGTGCCAGCAGCTTTCAAGGGACTAGCGGCTACGAGCAGTACTTC. V and J are TRBV7-2 and TRBJ2-7; 11 bases fit TRBD2. The CDR3 runs to 15 residues. Germline V lookup: CDR1 SGHTA, CDR2 FQGNSA. J gave up 3 bases and V 3 bases, and 4 bases lay outside the gene matches.

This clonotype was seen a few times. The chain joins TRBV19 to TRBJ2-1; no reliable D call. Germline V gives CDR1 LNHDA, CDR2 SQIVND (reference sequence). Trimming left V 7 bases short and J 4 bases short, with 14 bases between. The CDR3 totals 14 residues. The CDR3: CASKQSPAYNEQFF. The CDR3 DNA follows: TGTGCCAGTAAACAGTCCCCTGCATACAATGAGCAGTTCTTC.